The 22 T cell receptor beta chains given below trace back to one sample, sequenced in a study of blood T cell repertoires in COVID-19 (dated by TCRdb to the early 2020s). The protocol used for the library was the immunoSEQ multiplex PCR assay. In TCRdb, the immuneACCESS table is reduced to in-frame sequences with V and J assigned. These tables do not hold every clone; where another copy was compared, an unresolved V gene accounts for under half, and the others remain unexplained. The sample table holds 280,000 or so clones, of which roughly 88% were seen once. The ten biggest clones cover roughly 7% of the sample. Sequencing was done on a sample of peripheral blood. These receptors all stem from a woman in her thirties who had recovered from COVID-19.

Only one count was recorded for this clone. J is TRBJ2-7 and V is TRBV27; 10 positions agree with TRBD1. Germline trimming cut 6 bases from V and 7 bases from J; bases unmatched to any gene: 12. This CDR3 spans 15 amino acids. The germline CDR1 and CDR2 sequences are MNHEY and SMNVEV (reference sequence). Written as DNA, the CDR3 is TGTGCCAGCAGCCTAGGGACAGGGGCTTTGGGGGAGCAGTACTTC. Encoded protein: CASSLGTGALGEQYF.

This chain connects TRBV6-1 to TRBJ2-3; tentatively, D is TRBD1 (6 bases). Germline V gene lookup returns CDR1 MNHNS and CDR2 SASEGT. This CDR3 has 15 residues. V was clipped by 3 bases and J by 4 bases, with 14 bases between them. The CDR3 sequence is CASSDAAGVPDTQYF. The CDR3 DNA sequence: TGTGCCAGCAGTGATGCGGCAGGGGTGCCAGATACGCAGTATTTT.

The gene calls are TRBV5-4 and TRBJ1-6; possibly TRBD1 for D (5 bases). CDR3 size: 16 residues. The V and J ends lost 1 base and 6 bases respectively, with 14 bases between them. Germline assignment: CDR1 SGHNT and CDR2 YYREEE (reference sequence). The CDR3 sequence is CASSLQGGGINSPLHF. The CDR3 DNA reads as TGTGCCAGCAGCTTGCAAGGCGGGGGGATTAATTCACCCCTCCACTTT. The entire variable domain, with the rest obtained from reference TRBV5-4 and TRBJ1-6, is as follows: ETGVTQSPTHLIKTRGQQVTLRCSSQSGHNTVSWYQQALGQGPQFIFQYYREEENGRGNFPPRFSGLQFPNYSSELNVNALELDDSALYLCASSLQGGGINSPLHFGNGTRLTVT.

The chain links TRBV2 to TRBJ2-7; maybe TRBD2 (6 bases). There are 15 residues in the CDR3. Trimming took 4 bases from V and 9 from J, leaving 22 bases between them. CDR1 SNHLY and CDR2 FYNNEI come from the germline V gene. CDR3 bases: TGTGCCAGCAGTGCCTCGGAGGGGCGCGAGGTCGGGCAGTACTTC. Translation: CASSASEGREVGQYF.

The chain has TRBV28 and TRBJ1-4; TRBD1 aligns across 8 bases. Trimming at V came to 5 bases and at J to 3 bases, leaving 5 bases not matched to a gene. The CDR3 contains 15 residues. The germline gives CDR1 MDHEN, CDR2 SYDVKM. CDR3 sequence reads: CASSRQGAANEKLFF. The CDR3 DNA reads TGTGCCAGCAGTCGTCAGGGGGCAGCTAATGAAAAACTGTTTTTT.

The chain links TRBV19 to TRBJ2-7; no clear D. The V end was cut by 1 base, the J end by 5 bases, with 9 bases between. The length of the CDR3 is 13 residues. Per the germline V gene, CDR1 is LNHDA and CDR2 is SQIVND (reference sequence). CDR3 nucleotides: TGTGCCAGTAGTATAGGAACCAACAACGAGCAGTACTTC. It yields the protein CASSIGTNNEQYF.

The rearrangement uses TRBV3-1 (or the pseudogene TRBV3-2) and TRBJ2-5; D not certain. Trimming stripped 11 bases from V and 4 bases from J, with 11 bases between. This CDR3 is 11 amino acids long. Germline V gives CDR1 LGHDT, CDR2 YNNKEL (reference sequence). CDR3 DNA: TGTGCCGTCCGAGGTGGAGAGACCCAGTACTTC. It is translated as CAVRGGETQYF.

The J gene is TRBJ2-2, the V gene TRBV5-4; possibly TRBD2 for D (5 bases). V was clipped by 4 bases and J by 4 bases, with 20 bases between them. The CDR3 sequence is 17 residues long. Germline loops: CDR1 SGHNT, CDR2 YYREEE (reference sequence). CDR3: CASSPTPGPEGTGELFF. CDR3 sequence (DNA): TGTGCCAGCAGCCCTACCCCGGGCCCCGAGGGCACCGGGGAGCTGTTTTTT.

V and J are TRBV6-4 and TRBJ2-3; tentative D call: TRBD2 (6 bases). The germline V gene has CDR1 MRHNA and CDR2 SNTAGT. This CDR3 has 16 residues. Trimming stripped 2 bases from V and 1 base from J, with 13 bases between. CDR3 nucleotides: TGTGCCAGCAGTGACCGACCCGGGACTGGCACAGATACGCAGTATTTT. The encoded protein is CASSDRPGTGTDTQYF.

V usage is TRBV18 and J usage is TRBJ2-7; 9 bases line up with TRBD1. The CDR3 contains 16 residues. Trimming removed 5 bases from V and 4 bases from J; junction bases left unmatched: 12. CDR1 and CDR2 from the germline V gene are KGHSH and LQKENI. In DNA, the CDR3 is TGTGCCAGCTCATCCGGGACAGGGAGTTTTCGATACGAGCAGTACTTC. Translation gives CASSSGTGSFRYEQYF.

The chain is built from TRBV2 and TRBJ2-3; TRBD2 matches at 12 bases. V shed 9 bases, J shed 2 bases, and the junction held 6 bases outside the gene matches. The germline CDR1 and CDR2 sequences are SNHLY and FYNNEI. The CDR3 loop spans 15 amino acids. CDR3 loop: CASGGLAGNTDTQYF. CDR3 coding DNA: TGTGCCAGTGGTGGACTAGCGGGGAACACAGATACGCAGTATTTT.

This clone occurred once. The CDR3, as DNA: TGTGCCAGCAGCCCCACGGGTGAGACCGGGGAGCTGTTTTTT. It codes for CASSPTGETGELFF. V gene TRBV9 combines with J gene TRBJ2-2; D not certain. Germline CDR1 SGDLS, CDR2 YYNGEE. This CDR3 spans 14 amino acids. The ends were cut back, 4 bases at V and 5 bases at J, with 12 bases in the middle.

The chain is built from TRBV7-9 and TRBJ1-5; D is perhaps TRBD1 (5 bases). The CDR3 spans 14 residues. CDR1 and CDR2 (germline): SEHNR, FQNEAQ (reference sequence). Trimming shortened V by 4 bases and J by 6 bases, and 13 bases separated the two germline ends. CDR3 sequence: CASSSGGVLQPQHF. DNA for the CDR3: TGTGCCAGCAGCTCCGGGGGGGTGCTTCAGCCCCAGCATTTT.

The V call is TRBV2, the J call TRBJ2-3; a possible D gene is TRBD2 (5 bases). This CDR3 comprises 16 residues. With 6 bases removed from V and 2 bases from J, the gap between germline ends came to 18 bases. Germline values: CDR1 SNHLY, CDR2 FYNNEI. CDR3: CASRDEAVTFTDTQYF. The CDR3 nucleotides are TGTGCCAGCAGAGACGAAGCGGTAACTTTCACAGATACGCAGTATTTT.

J is TRBJ2-3 and V is TRBV3-1 (or the pseudogene TRBV3-2), with D possibly matching TRBD2 (7 bases). Germline CDR1 LGHDT, CDR2 YNNKEL (reference sequence). The germline V and J ends were trimmed by 2 bases and 0 bases, with 18 bases remaining between them. The CDR3 spans 18 residues. The CDR3 nucleotides are TGTGCCAGCAGCCAACACTCTTTCGGGGGGCCTAGCACAGATACGCAGTATTTT. Translation gives CASSQHSFGGPSTDTQYF.

The chain recombines TRBV24-1 with TRBJ2-7; 10 bases align to TRBD1. Germline V gives CDR1 KGHDR, CDR2 SFDVKD. V trimming: 9 bases; J trimming: 5 bases; junction bases outside the gene matches: 3. This CDR3 has 12 residues. The DNA for the CDR3 is TGTGCCACCGCGACAGGGGGCAACGAGCAGTACTTC. As protein: CATATGGNEQYF.

The genes are TRBV4-3 and TRBJ2-1; 9 bases fit TRBD1. V was clipped by 3 bases and J by 10 bases; unmatched bases: 10. CDR1 is LGHNA and CDR2 is YSLEER in the germline V gene. This CDR3 contains 15 residues. CDR3: CASSHGTGKVEEQFF. The CDR3 coding sequence is TGCGCCAGCAGCCATGGGACAGGGAAAGTCGAAGAGCAGTTCTTC.

The chain uses TRBV5-8 and TRBJ2-2, with 9 bases identical to TRBD2. The CDR3 is 16 amino acids. The germline gives CDR1 SGHTS, CDR2 YDEGEE. V shed 4 bases and J 7 bases; nucleotides not matched to a gene: 11. The CDR3 loop is CASSPFGGGADGELFF. As DNA, the CDR3 is TGTGCCAGCAGCCCCTTTGGCGGGGGGGCCGACGGGGAGCTGTTTTTT.

The chain links TRBV2 to TRBJ2-4, with 7 bases identical to TRBD2. Germline V CDR1 and CDR2: SNHLY, FYNNEI. With 2 bases clipped from V and 9 bases from J, the junction kept 13 bases outside the gene matches. The CDR3 contains 16 residues. The CDR3: CASSEWGGSVRVIQYF. The CDR3 DNA follows: TGTGCCAGCAGTGAATGGGGGGGTTCCGTCCGGGTCATTCAGTACTTC.

The chain combines TRBV6-4 with TRBJ2-1, with 8 positions matching TRBD2. This CDR3 contains 16 residues. Germline V gene data show CDR1 as MRHNA and CDR2 as SNTAGT. Trimming took 6 bases from V and 2 from J; bases not matched to a gene: 9. The CDR3 sequence: CASSEDGGGPYNEQFF. The CDR3 DNA reads as TGTGCCAGCAGCGAAGACGGGGGGGGGCCCTACAATGAGCAGTTCTTC.

The rearrangement links TRBV7-9 to TRBJ2-5; 8 nucleotides align to TRBD1. The CDR3 spans 16 residues. Germline CDR1 is SEHNR and CDR2 is FQNEAQ (reference sequence). Trimming at V came to 0 bases and at J to 5 bases, leaving 8 bases not matched to a gene. CDR3 in DNA: TGTGCCAGCAGCTTAGCCTTCCAGGGGGCACTGGAGACCCAGTACTTC. Protein sequence: CASSLAFQGALETQYF.

The chain uses TRBV6-2 or TRBV6-3 and TRBJ2-1; 12 bases match TRBD2. The CDR3 loop spans 13 amino acids. J lost 13 bases, V lost 4 bases, and 5 bases had no gene match. Germline V lookup: CDR1 MNHEY, CDR2 SVGEGT. The DNA for the CDR3 is TGTGCCAGCAGTTCCCTAGCGGGGGGGGATCAGTTCTTC. Amino acids: CASSSLAGGDQFF.